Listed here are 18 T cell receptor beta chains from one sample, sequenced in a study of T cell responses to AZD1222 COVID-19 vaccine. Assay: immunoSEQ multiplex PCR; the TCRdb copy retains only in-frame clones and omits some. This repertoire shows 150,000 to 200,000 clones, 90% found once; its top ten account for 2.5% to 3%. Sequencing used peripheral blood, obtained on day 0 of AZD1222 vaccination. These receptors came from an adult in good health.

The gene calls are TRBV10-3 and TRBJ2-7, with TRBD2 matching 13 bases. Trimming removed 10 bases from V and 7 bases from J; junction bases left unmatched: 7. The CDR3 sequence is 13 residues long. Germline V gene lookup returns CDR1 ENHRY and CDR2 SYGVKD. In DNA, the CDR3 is TGTGCCACCGGACTAGCGGGGGCCTTGGAGCAGTACTTC. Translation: CATGLAGALEQYF.

CDR3 in DNA: TGCGCCAGCAGCCAGGCGACAGGGATGAACACTGAAGCTTTCTTT. It yields the protein CASSQATGMNTEAFF. This chain links TRBV4-1 with TRBJ1-1; 7 bases map to TRBD1. Germline loops: CDR1 MGHRA, CDR2 YSYEKL. Germline trimming cut 3 bases from V and 0 bases from J; bases unmatched to any gene: 4. This CDR3 contains 15 residues.

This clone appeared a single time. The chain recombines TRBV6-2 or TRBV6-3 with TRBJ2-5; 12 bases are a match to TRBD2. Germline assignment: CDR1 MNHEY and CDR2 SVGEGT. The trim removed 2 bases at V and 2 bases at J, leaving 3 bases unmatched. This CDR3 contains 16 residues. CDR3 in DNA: TGTGCCAGCAGTTACGGAGGACTAGCGGGGCAAGAGACCCAGTACTTC. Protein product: CASSYGGLAGQETQYF.

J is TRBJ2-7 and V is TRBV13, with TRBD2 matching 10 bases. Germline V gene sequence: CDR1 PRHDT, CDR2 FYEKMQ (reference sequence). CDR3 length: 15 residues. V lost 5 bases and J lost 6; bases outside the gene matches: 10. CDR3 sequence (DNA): TGTGCCAGCAGCCCTCCCAGCGGGGGGGCATTCGAGCAGTACTTC. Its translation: CASSPPSGGAFEQYF.

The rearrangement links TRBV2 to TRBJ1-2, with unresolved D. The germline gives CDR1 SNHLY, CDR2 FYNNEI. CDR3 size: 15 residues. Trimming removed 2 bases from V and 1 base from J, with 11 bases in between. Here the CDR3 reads CASSESGVFNYGYTF. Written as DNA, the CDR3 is TGTGCCAGCAGTGAAAGCGGGGTTTTTAACTATGGCTACACCTTC.

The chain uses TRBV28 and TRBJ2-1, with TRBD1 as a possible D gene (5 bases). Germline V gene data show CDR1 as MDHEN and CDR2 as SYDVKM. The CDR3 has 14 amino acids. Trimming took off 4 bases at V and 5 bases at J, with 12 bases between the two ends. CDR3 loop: CASSSLDKNNEQFF. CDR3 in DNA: TGTGCCAGCAGTTCGCTGGACAAGAACAATGAGCAGTTCTTC.

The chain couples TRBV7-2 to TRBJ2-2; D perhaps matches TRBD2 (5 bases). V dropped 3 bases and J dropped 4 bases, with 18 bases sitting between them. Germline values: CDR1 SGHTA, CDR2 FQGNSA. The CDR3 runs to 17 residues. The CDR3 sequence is CASSFLADTRVTGELFF. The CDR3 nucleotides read TGTGCCAGCAGCTTCCTGGCAGACACGAGGGTCACCGGGGAGCTGTTTTTT.

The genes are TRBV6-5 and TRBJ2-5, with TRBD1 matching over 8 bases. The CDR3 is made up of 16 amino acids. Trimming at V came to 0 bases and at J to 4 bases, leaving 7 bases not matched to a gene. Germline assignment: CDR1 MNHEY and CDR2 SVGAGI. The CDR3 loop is CASSYSTGAGGETQYF. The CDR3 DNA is TGTGCCAGCAGTTACTCGACAGGGGCCGGGGGAGAGACCCAGTACTTC.

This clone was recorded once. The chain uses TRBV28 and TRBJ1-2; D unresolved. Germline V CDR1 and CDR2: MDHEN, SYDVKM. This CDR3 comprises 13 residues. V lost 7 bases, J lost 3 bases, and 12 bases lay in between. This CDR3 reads CASTGSAYYGYTF. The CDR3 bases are TGTGCCAGCACCGGGTCGGCCTACTATGGCTACACCTTC.

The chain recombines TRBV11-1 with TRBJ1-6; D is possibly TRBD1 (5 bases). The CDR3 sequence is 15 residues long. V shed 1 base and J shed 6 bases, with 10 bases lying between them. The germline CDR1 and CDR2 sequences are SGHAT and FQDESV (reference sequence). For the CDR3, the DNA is TGTGCCAGCAGCTTAGGCGGGACGGCTAATTCACCCCTCCACTTT. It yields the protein CASSLGGTANSPLHF.

CDR3 in amino acids: CASSHQGSNQPQHF. The CDR3 DNA reads as TGCGCCAGCAGCCATCAGGGTAGCAATCAGCCCCAGCATTTT. This chain joins TRBV4-1 and TRBJ1-5; D might be TRBD1 (5 bases). The V gene lost 3 bases and the J gene lost 0 bases, with 6 bases spanning the gap. Germline V gives CDR1 MGHRA, CDR2 YSYEKL. This CDR3 comprises 14 residues.

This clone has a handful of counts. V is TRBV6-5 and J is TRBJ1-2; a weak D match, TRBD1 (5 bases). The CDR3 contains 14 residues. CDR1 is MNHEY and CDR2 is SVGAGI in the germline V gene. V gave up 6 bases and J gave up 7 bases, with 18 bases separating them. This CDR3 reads CASSERGPFSGYTF. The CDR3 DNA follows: TGTGCCAGCAGCGAGAGGGGCCCCTTCAGTGGCTACACCTTC.

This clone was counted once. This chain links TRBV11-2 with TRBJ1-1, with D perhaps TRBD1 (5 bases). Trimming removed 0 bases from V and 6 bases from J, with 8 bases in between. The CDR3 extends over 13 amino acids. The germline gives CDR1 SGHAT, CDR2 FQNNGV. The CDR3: CASSLEVRAEAFF. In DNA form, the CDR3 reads TGTGCCAGCAGCTTAGAAGTCAGGGCTGAAGCTTTCTTT. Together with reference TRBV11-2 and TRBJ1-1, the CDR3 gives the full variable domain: EAGVAQSPRYKIIEKRQSVAFWCNPISGHATLYWYQQILGQGPKLLIQFQNNGVVDDSQLPKDRFSAERLKGVDSTLKIQPAKLEDSAVYLCASSLEVRAEAFFGQGTRLTVV.

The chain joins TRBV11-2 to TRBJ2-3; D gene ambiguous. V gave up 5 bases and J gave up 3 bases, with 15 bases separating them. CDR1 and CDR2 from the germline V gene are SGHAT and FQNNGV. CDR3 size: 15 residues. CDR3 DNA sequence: TGTGCCAGCAGCCCGGCCCTGGCCCGTACAGATACGCAGTATTTT. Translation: CASSPALARTDTQYF.

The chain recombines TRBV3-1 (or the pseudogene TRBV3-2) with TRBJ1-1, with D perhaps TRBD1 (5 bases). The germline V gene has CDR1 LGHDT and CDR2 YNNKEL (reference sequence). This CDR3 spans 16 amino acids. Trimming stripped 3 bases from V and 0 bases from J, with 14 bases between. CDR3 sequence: CASSHRGVKVNTEAFF. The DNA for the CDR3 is TGTGCCAGCAGCCATCGAGGGGTTAAGGTGAACACTGAAGCTTTCTTT.

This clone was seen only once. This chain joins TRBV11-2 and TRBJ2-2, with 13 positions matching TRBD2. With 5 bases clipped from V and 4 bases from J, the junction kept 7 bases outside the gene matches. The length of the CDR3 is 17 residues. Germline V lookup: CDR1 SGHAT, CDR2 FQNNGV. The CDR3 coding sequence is TGTGCCAGCAGCCGGACTAGCGGGGGCGTCGGCACCGGGGAGCTGTTTTTT. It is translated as CASSRTSGGVGTGELFF. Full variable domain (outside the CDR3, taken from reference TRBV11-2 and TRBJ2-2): EAGVAQSPRYKIIEKRQSVAFWCNPISGHATLYWYQQILGQGPKLLIQFQNNGVVDDSQLPKDRFSAERLKGVDSTLKIQPAKLEDSAVYLCASSRTSGGVGTGELFFGEGSRLTVL.

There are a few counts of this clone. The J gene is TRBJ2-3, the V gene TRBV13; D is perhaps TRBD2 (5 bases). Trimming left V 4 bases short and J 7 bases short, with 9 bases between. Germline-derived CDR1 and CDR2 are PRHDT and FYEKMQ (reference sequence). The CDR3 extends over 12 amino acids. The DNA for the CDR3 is TGTGCCAGCAGCTCAACTAGAAATACGCAGTATTTT. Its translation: CASSSTRNTQYF.

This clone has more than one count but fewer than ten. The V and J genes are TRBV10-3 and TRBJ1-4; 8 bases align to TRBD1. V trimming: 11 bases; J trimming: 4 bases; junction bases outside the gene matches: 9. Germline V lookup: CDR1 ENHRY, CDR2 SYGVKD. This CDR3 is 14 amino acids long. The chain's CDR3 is CAVGAGQGNEKLFF. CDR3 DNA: TGTGCCGTCGGGGCCGGACAGGGTAATGAAAAACTGTTTTTT.